The rows below give T cell receptor beta chains drawn from one sample of a study of blood T cell repertoires in COVID-19. Sequencing used immunoSEQ multiplex PCR; TCRdb keeps in-frame clones, though not all of them. The table lists a few hundred thousand clones, approximately 89% of them singletons. The sample was peripheral blood. The source of these receptors is a man between 40 and 49 years old who had recovered from COVID-19. The CDR3 runs from the conserved cysteine through the conserved F or W. A D gene is named only where the DNA matches it firmly. Size values are once, few and many counts, or a class for expanded clones, and some rows have none.

J: TRBJ1-6; D: NA; size: once; V: TRBV18; CDR3: CASSARQTNSPLHF; DNA: TGTGCCAGCTCAGCGAGACAGACCAATTCACCCCTCCACTTT
J: TRBJ2-7; D: TRBD2; size: NA; V: TRBV19; CDR3: CASSNRAGTSVHEQYF; DNA: TGTGCCAGTAGTAATCGGGCCGGGACTAGCGTCCACGAGCAGTACTTC
J: TRBJ1-1; D: TRBD1; size: NA; V: TRBV12-3/TRBV12-4; CDR3: CASSLVAGGAFF; DNA: TGTGCCAGCAGTTTGGTGGCAGGGGGAGCTTTCTTT
J: TRBJ2-5; D: NA; size: few; V: TRBV9; CDR3: CASSPRDRGAGGQETQYF; DNA: TGTGCCAGCAGCCCCAGGGACAGGGGAGCGGGGGGCCAAGAGACCCAGTACTTC
J: TRBJ2-5; D: TRBD2; size: NA; V: TRBV7-8; CDR3: CASRKGLAGTGVETQYF; DNA: TGTGCCAGCAGAAAAGGACTAGCGGGGACGGGAGTCGAGACCCAGTACTTC
J: TRBJ2-1; D: NA; size: NA; V: TRBV5-1; CDR3: CASSLVSGRSNEQFF; DNA: TGCGCCAGCAGCTTGGTTTCAGGTCGGTCCAATGAGCAGTTCTTC
J: TRBJ2-2; D: TRBD1; size: NA; V: TRBV7-3; CDR3: CASRRTGDTGELFF; DNA: TGTGCCAGCAGGCGCACAGGGGATACCGGGGAGCTGTTTTTT
J: TRBJ2-4; D: TRBD2; size: NA; V: TRBV19; CDR3: CASSTSGGRGGTNIQYF; DNA: TGTGCCAGTAGTACTAGTGGGGGACGCGGGGGAACGAACATTCAGTACTTC
J: TRBJ2-7; D: TRBD1; size: NA; V: TRBV6-5; CDR3: CASSSPYGTGGDEQYF; DNA: TGTGCCAGCAGTTCTCCCTACGGGACAGGTGGGGACGAGCAGTACTTC
J: TRBJ2-1; D: NA; size: NA; V: TRBV11-2; CDR3: CASSLPSESSYNEQFF; DNA: TGTGCCAGCAGCCTACCTTCGGAGAGCTCCTACAATGAGCAGTTCTTC
J: TRBJ1-1; D: NA; size: NA; V: TRBV7-2; CDR3: CASSLDWLSPAFF; DNA: TGTGCCAGCAGCTTAGACTGGCTTAGCCCCGCTTTCTTT
J: TRBJ2-7; D: NA; size: few; V: TRBV20-1; CDR3: CSASLQGYNEQYF; DNA: TGCAGTGCTAGTCTGCAGGGATACAACGAGCAGTACTTC
J: TRBJ2-1; D: TRBD2; size: NA; V: TRBV3-1/TRBV3-2; CDR3: CASSRGTSGRQNEQFF; DNA: TGTGCCAGCAGCCGGGGGACTAGCGGGAGGCAGAATGAGCAGTTCTTC
J: TRBJ2-2; D: TRBD2; size: NA; V: TRBV5-1; CDR3: CASSSMSGGPNTGELFF; DNA: TGCGCCAGCAGCTCGATGAGCGGGGGCCCGAACACCGGGGAGCTGTTTTTT
J: TRBJ2-2; D: TRBD1; size: NA; V: TRBV5-1; CDR3: CASSLPAGGGTGELFF; DNA: TGCGCCAGCAGCTTGCCGGCAGGGGGTGGCACCGGGGAGCTGTTTTTT
J: TRBJ2-5; D: NA; size: NA; V: TRBV13; CDR3: CASSLGTSVSETQYF; DNA: TGTGCCAGCAGCTTAGGGACTAGTGTTTCGGAGACCCAGTACTTC
J: TRBJ2-7; D: NA; size: NA; V: TRBV6-5; CDR3: CASSQTSYEQYF; DNA: TGTGCCAGCAGTCAAACATCTTACGAGCAGTACTTC
J: TRBJ2-7; D: TRBD2; size: once; V: TRBV6-6; CDR3: CASTLLTTGGGYEQYF; DNA: TGTGCCAGCACTCTCCTAACCACTGGGGGGGGGTACGAGCAGTACTTC
J: TRBJ1-1; D: NA; size: NA; V: TRBV24-1; CDR3: CATVTRSTDMNTEAFF; DNA: TGTGCCACGGTAACGAGGTCGACAGATATGAACACTGAAGCTTTCTTT
J: TRBJ2-7; D: TRBD1; size: NA; V: TRBV29-1; CDR3: CSVADRGYYEQYF; DNA: TGCAGCGTTGCTGACAGGGGTTACTACGAGCAGTACTTC
J: TRBJ1-4; D: NA; size: once; V: TRBV5-6; CDR3: CASSPGTHHATNEKLFF; DNA: TGTGCCAGCAGCCCCGGGACACATCACGCAACTAATGAAAAACTGTTTTTT
J: TRBJ2-2; D: NA; size: NA; V: TRBV7-2; CDR3: CASSWTWGANTGELFF; DNA: TGTGCCAGCAGCTGGACCTGGGGGGCGAACACCGGGGAGCTGTTTTTT
J: TRBJ1-1; D: NA; size: NA; V: TRBV4-3; CDR3: CASSQETGLNTEAFF; DNA: TGCGCCAGCAGCCAAGAAACTGGGCTGAACACTGAAGCTTTCTTT